This record concerns one T cell receptor (beta chain) sequence. The data originate from a study of shared clonotypes between healthy human individuals. Repertoires were generated with immunoSEQ multiplex PCR, while TCRdb's copy carries only in-frame clones and drops some. Of over a million clones in the sample, 95% to 99% were seen once. The CDR3 contains 13 residues. The V gene end was trimmed by 7 bases and the J gene end by 1 base; junction bases not matched to a gene: 2. The germline V gene has CDR1 MDHEN and CDR2 SYDVKM. The chain uses TRBV28 and TRBJ1-1, with 8 bases fitting TRBD1. The receptor comes from a man under 40 in good health. Sequencing input: naive CD4+ T cells sorted from blood. Indicated subset: CD45RA+ positively selected. The chain's CDR3 is CASTGQGNTEAFF. In DNA, the CDR3 is TGTGCCAGCACCGGACAGGGGAACACTGAAGCTTTCTTT.